This entry is about one TCR beta chain. Its antigen is not known. The sample is drawn from a study of T cell repertoires in aging, cancer and after chemotherapy. Study overall: Six age groups, ranging from 30 or younger to 70 or older, included the donors.

Multiplex touch-down PCR with TRB-A/B primers amplified rearranged V-D-J TRB sequences. MiXCR, applied by TCRdb to the multiplex PCR reads, yields one record per CDR3 protein. The top ten hold about 11% of the sample, which has about 17,000 distinct CDR3 sequences, 50% seen once. Amplification of TCR beta used genomic DNA extracted from peripheral blood. Trimming pared 0 bases from V and 5 bases from J, leaving 15 bases between. CDR3 length: 16 amino acids. In germline, CDR1 is SGHKS, CDR2 YYEKEE (reference sequence). Findings and caveats of the study: Rebound thymic output was suggested by rising median generation probability during chemotherapy in each cancer cohort.

This sequence originates from a human donor in good health. The sample was blood. The chain combines TRBV5-5 with TRBJ2-1, with D perhaps being TRBD1 or TRBD2 (5 bases each). The CDR3 nucleotides are TGTGCCAGCAGCTTGGAGGCTGGCCGGGACCACAATGAGCAGTTCTTC. Translated: CASSLEAGRDHNEQFF.